A selection of T cell receptor beta chains follows, all from one sample in a study of cytomegalovirus exposure and HLA in healthy donors. Sequencing used immunoSEQ multiplex PCR; TCRdb keeps in-frame clones, though not all of them. The sample shows roughly 280,000 clones, roughly 85% of them seen only once. Source material: PBMCs. The receptors originated from a woman aged 18-30 years in good health and CMV-seronegative. The CDR3 runs from the conserved cysteine through the conserved F or W. D genes are given only for firm matches. Expanded clones are given a class, and other clones once, few, many or no size at all.

d_call	clone_size	v_call	j_call	cdr3_aa	cdr3_nt
NA	many	TRBV9	TRBJ1-2	CASSARGEGYTF	TGTGCCAGCAGCGCCCGGGGGGAGGGCTACACCTTC
TRBD2	NA	TRBV29-1	TRBJ2-7	CSVEGPFGSGRLYEQYF	TGCAGCGTTGAAGGTCCTTTTGGTAGCGGGAGATTGTACGAGCAGTACTTC
NA	NA	TRBV5-6	TRBJ2-1	CASSSTTRNEQFF	TGTGCCAGCAGCTCCACCACCAGGAATGAGCAGTTCTTC
NA	once	TRBV4-3	TRBJ2-2	CASSQDMGPEGAGELFF	TGCGCCAGCAGCCAAGATATGGGACCGGAGGGCGCCGGGGAGCTGTTTTTT
TRBD1	NA	TRBV7-6	TRBJ1-2	CASSSYPAGGKGSGYTF	TGTGCCAGCAGCTCCTATCCCGCAGGGGGTAAAGGAAGTGGCTACACCTTC
NA	once	TRBV18	TRBJ2-7	CASSPNIDNEQYF	TGTGCCAGCTCACCAAACATCGACAACGAGCAGTACTTC
NA	NA	TRBV5-1	TRBJ2-3	CASSPPPGSEYF	TGCGCCAGCAGCCCCCCCCCAGGGTCCGAGTATTTT
NA	NA	TRBV18	TRBJ2-1	CASSLRVLTSYNEQFF	TGTGCCAGCTCACTACGGGTCCTCACCTCCTACAATGAGCAGTTCTTC
TRBD2	NA	TRBV18	TRBJ2-1	CASSPPSTSGYNEQFF	TGTGCCAGCTCACCACCGTCGACTAGCGGGTACAATGAGCAGTTCTTC
NA	NA	TRBV5-6	TRBJ1-1	CASSSITGNTEAFF	TGTGCCAGCAGCTCAATAACAGGGAACACTGAAGCTTTCTTT
NA	NA	TRBV5-1	TRBJ1-1	CASSFNGRRTEAFF	TGCGCCAGCAGCTTCAACGGGAGGAGAACTGAAGCTTTCTTT
TRBD2	NA	TRBV5-1	TRBJ2-7	CASSVSGTSYEQYF	TGCGCCAGCAGCGTATCCGGGACTAGCTACGAGCAGTACTTC
NA	NA	TRBV12-5	TRBJ2-3	CASGPSRTSTDTQYF	TGTGCTAGTGGTCCCTCTCGTACTAGCACAGATACGCAGTATTTT
NA	NA	TRBV11-3	TRBJ2-6	CASSLERVAGANVLTF	TGTGCCAGCAGCTTAGAGAGGGTGGCTGGGGCCAACGTCCTGACTTTC
NA	few	TRBV25-1	TRBJ1-2	CASFLETGGYGYTF	TGTGCCAGTTTCCTTGAGACAGGTGGCTATGGCTACACCTTC
TRBD1	NA	TRBV27	TRBJ2-7	CASSPTTGGSYEQYF	TGTGCCAGCAGCCCTACGACAGGGGGCTCCTACGAGCAGTACTTC
NA	NA	TRBV4-3	TRBJ1-2	CASSQEVSRGNYGYTF	TGCGCCAGCAGCCAAGAGGTGTCGCGGGGGAACTATGGCTACACCTTC
TRBD2	NA	TRBV5-1	TRBJ2-2	CASSMGLAGVTGELFF	TGCGCCAGCAGCATGGGACTAGCGGGAGTCACCGGGGAGCTGTTTTTT
TRBD1	few	TRBV27	TRBJ1-5	CASSYRGSSQPQHF	TGTGCCAGCAGCTACAGGGGAAGTAGTCAGCCCCAGCATTTT
NA	NA	TRBV5-6	TRBJ1-3	CASSSAQSGNTIYF	TGTGCCAGCAGCTCGGCACAGTCTGGAAACACCATATATTTT
TRBD1	NA	TRBV28	TRBJ1-3	CASSHFQGAHGNTIYF	TGTGCCAGCAGTCATTTCCAGGGGGCGCATGGAAACACCATATATTTT
NA	NA	TRBV7-9	TRBJ2-1	CASSLGSLGSYNEQFF	TGTGCCAGCAGCTTAGGGTCCCTCGGGTCCTACAATGAGCAGTTCTTC
TRBD2	NA	TRBV9	TRBJ2-5	CASSVLAGYQQETQYF	TGTGCCAGCAGCGTGCTAGCGGGGTACCAGCAAGAGACCCAGTACTTC
TRBD1	NA	TRBV7-9	TRBJ1-1	CASSRQGGNTEAFF	TGTGCCAGCAGCCGACAGGGGGGTAACACTGAAGCTTTCTTT
TRBD2	NA	TRBV5-1	TRBJ2-1	CASSLTGGNYNEQFF	TGCGCCAGCAGCTTAACGGGAGGGAACTACAATGAGCAGTTCTTC
TRBD1	NA	TRBV6-5	TRBJ2-7	CASSYTGTGVPYEQYF	TGTGCCAGCAGTTACACAGGGACAGGGGTCCCCTACGAGCAGTACTTC
NA	medium-sized	TRBV11-2	TRBJ1-2	CASSLGRVYREHGYTF	TGTGCCAGCAGCTTAGGTCGCGTTTATCGGGAACATGGCTACACCTTC
NA	NA	TRBV5-4	TRBJ1-1	CASSLDSLNTEAFF	TGTGCCAGCAGCTTGGACAGTTTGAACACTGAAGCTTTCTTT
TRBD1	few	TRBV5-1	TRBJ1-2	CASGTGGYGYTF	TGCGCCAGCGGGACAGGGGGCTATGGCTACACCTTC
TRBD1	NA	TRBV2	TRBJ1-1	CASRPTDRGLTEAFF	TGTGCCAGCAGGCCCACGGACAGGGGTCTCACTGAAGCTTTCTTT
TRBD1	NA	TRBV4-1	TRBJ1-5	CASSQRDRGFQPQHF	TGCGCGAGCAGTCAACGGGACAGGGGGTTTCAGCCCCAGCATTTT
NA	NA	TRBV4-1	TRBJ1-1	CASSHAGLGDTEAFF	TGCGCCAGCAGCCACGCCGGACTTGGCGACACTGAAGCTTTCTTT
TRBD2	NA	TRBV11-3	TRBJ2-1	CASSPSAGVHNEQFF	TGTGCCAGCAGCCCTTCGGCGGGAGTGCACAATGAGCAGTTCTTC
NA	NA	TRBV7-2	TRBJ1-5	CASSLGGVHLSNQPQHF	TGTGCCAGCAGCTTAGGGGGGGTACACCTTAGCAATCAGCCCCAGCATTTT
NA	NA	TRBV9	TRBJ1-4	CASSVSGTTNEKLFF	TGTGCCAGCAGCGTATCGGGGACAACTAATGAAAAACTGTTTTTT
TRBD2	NA	TRBV27	TRBJ2-7	CASRGPAGGPGEQYF	TGTGCCAGCAGGGGTCCTGCGGGAGGGCCGGGTGAGCAGTACTTC
NA	NA	TRBV28	TRBJ2-5	CASSYAQGKTQYF	TGTGCCAGCAGCTACGCCCAGGGAAAGACCCAGTACTTC
TRBD2	NA	TRBV10-1	TRBJ2-1	CASSRAGIEQFF	TGCGCCAGCAGCCGAGCGGGGATTGAGCAGTTCTTC
NA	NA	TRBV7-3	TRBJ2-1	CASSLKEGIQQFF	TGTGCCAGCAGCTTAAAGGAGGGGATACAGCAGTTCTTC
TRBD1	NA	TRBV6-5	TRBJ2-1	CASSSGQLNEQFF	TGTGCCAGCAGCTCGGGACAGCTCAATGAGCAGTTCTTC
NA	NA	TRBV19	TRBJ1-5	CASSTGTLSNQPQHF	TGTGCCAGTAGTACCGGGACATTGAGCAATCAGCCCCAGCATTTT